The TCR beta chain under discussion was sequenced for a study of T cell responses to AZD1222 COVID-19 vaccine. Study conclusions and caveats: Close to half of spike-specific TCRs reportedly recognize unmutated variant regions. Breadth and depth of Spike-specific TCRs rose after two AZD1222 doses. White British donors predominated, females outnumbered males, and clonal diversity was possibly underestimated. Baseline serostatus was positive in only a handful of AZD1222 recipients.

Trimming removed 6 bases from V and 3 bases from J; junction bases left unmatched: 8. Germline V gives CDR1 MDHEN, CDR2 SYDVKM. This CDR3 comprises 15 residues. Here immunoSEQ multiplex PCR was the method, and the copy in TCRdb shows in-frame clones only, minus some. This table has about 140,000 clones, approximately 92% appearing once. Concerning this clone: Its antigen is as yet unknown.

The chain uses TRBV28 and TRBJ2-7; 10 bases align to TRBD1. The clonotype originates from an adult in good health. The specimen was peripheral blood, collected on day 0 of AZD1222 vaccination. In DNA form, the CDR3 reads TGTGCCAGCAGCCCAGCCGACAGGGGGCTCTACGAGCAGTACTTC. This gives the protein CASSPADRGLYEQYF.